The TCR beta chain under discussion was sequenced for a study of T cells after yellow fever vaccination. Overall study: The authors prepared low-cell-number fractions using SMART-Seq v4 Ultra Low Input.

TCRdb independently ran MiXCR on the 5' RACE reads; one entry per CDR3 protein. The table lists about 170,000 distinct CDR3 sequences, roughly 9.6% of them singletons. Germline V gene sequence: CDR1 MNHEY, CDR2 SVGEGT. The CDR3 sequence is 19 residues long. Trimming stripped 0 bases from V and 4 bases from J, with 22 bases between. In its sample, this clonotype was seen a few times. Its specificity is not known. Findings and limits, study-wide: Contaminants from the bulk population, in the form of abundant clonotypes, could be found in FACS-sorted repertoires.

The chain joins TRBV6-2 or TRBV6-3 to TRBJ2-1, with TRBD1 as a possible D gene (7 bases). The receptor was isolated from a man younger than 35 who received the YFV17D yellow fever vaccine. Source: CD8+ T cells sorted from PBMCs, taken 15 days after the yellow fever booster vaccination. DNA for the CDR3: TGTGCCAGCAGTTACTCCGGGACAGCCCGGGGGCGGGATTACAATGAGCAGTTCTTC. This encodes CASSYSGTARGRDYNEQFF.